The T cell receptor beta chain described here comes from a study of T cell responses to AZD1222 COVID-19 vaccine. Study findings and constraints: White British people made up most donors, females outnumbered males, and clonal diversity was possibly underestimated.

Regarding this clone: As yet, its antigen is unknown.

Sequenced by immunoSEQ multiplex PCR; TCRdb stores in-frame clones only, minus some. This sample carries some 120,000 clones, 90% of them seen once, and the ten largest clones take 7.2%. This CDR3 comprises 19 residues. Germline values: CDR1 LNHNV, CDR2 YYDKDF (reference sequence). Trimming took 1 base from V and 6 from J; bases not matched to a gene: 16. The material sequenced was peripheral blood, taken on day 0 of AZD1222 vaccination. V usage is TRBV15 and J usage is TRBJ2-2, with 8 bases aligning to TRBD2. The sequence was obtained from an adult in good health. DNA for the CDR3: TGTGCCACCAGCAGAGTCCAGCTGGCGGGAGGTCAAGGGTCCGGGGAGCTGTTTTTT. The encoded protein is CATSRVQLAGGQGSGELFF.